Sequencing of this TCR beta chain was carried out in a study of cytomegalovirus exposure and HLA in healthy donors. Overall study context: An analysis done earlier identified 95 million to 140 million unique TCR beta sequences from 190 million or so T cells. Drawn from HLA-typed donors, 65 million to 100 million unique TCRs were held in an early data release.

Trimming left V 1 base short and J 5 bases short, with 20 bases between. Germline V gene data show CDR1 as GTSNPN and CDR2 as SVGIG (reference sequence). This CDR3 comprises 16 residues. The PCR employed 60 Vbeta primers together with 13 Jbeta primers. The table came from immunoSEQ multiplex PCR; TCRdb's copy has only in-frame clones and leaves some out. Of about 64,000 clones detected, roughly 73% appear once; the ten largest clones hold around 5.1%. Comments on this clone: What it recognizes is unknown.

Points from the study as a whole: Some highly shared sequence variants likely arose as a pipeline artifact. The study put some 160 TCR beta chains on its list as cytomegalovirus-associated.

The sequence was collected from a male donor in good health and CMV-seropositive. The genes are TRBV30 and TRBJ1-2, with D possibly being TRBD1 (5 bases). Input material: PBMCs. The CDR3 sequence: CAWSALTDPFEYGYTF. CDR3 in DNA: TGTGCCTGGAGTGCTCTGACAGACCCCTTCGAGTATGGCTACACCTTC.